The rows below give T cell receptor beta chains drawn from one sample of a study of CD8+ T cells in alopecia areata. This table comes from immunoSEQ multiplex PCR, and its TCRdb copy is limited to in-frame clones, with some not included. This sample has roughly 140,000 clones; less than 75% occur once, and the top ten carry 35% to 40%. The material sequenced was CD8+ T cells sorted from blood. These TCRs come from a human donor in good health. Both conserved end residues are part of each CDR3. D genes are given only for firm matches. Part of the rows lack a size; the others show once, few, many or a class for expanded clones.

d_call j_call clone_size v_call cdr3_aa cdr3_nt
. TRBJ2-3 few TRBV28 CASSLSTDTQYF TGTGCCAGCAGCTTAAGCACAGATACGCAGTATTTT
TRBD2 TRBJ2-7 . TRBV15 CATSRDVPGLEGEQYF TGTGCCACCAGCAGAGATGTACCGGGACTAGAGGGCGAGCAGTACTTC
. TRBJ2-3 . TRBV4-1 CASSPPTDTQYF TGCGCCAGCAGCCCCCCCACAGATACGCAGTATTTT
. TRBJ2-5 . TRBV13 CASSSRTDKTQYF TGTGCCAGCAGCTCGCGGACAGACAAGACCCAGTACTTC
. TRBJ2-3 . TRBV7-9 CASSPWGARGTDTQYF TGTGCCAGCAGCCCCTGGGGGGCACGGGGCACAGATACGCAGTATTTT
TRBD2 TRBJ2-1 . TRBV4-2 CASSQEGGLVSNEQFF TGTGCCAGCAGCCAAGAAGGGGGACTAGTAAGCAATGAGCAGTTCTTC
. TRBJ2-7 . TRBV7-2 CASSGGTEYYEQYF TGTGCCAGCAGCGGCGGGACGGAATACTACGAGCAGTACTTC
. TRBJ2-3 . TRBV2 CASSDLAAVADTQYF TGTGCCAGCAGTGATCTGGCGGCTGTTGCAGATACGCAGTATTTT
. TRBJ2-7 . TRBV7-9 CASSPEGSEYEQYF TGTGCCAGCAGCCCAGAGGGCAGCGAGTACGAGCAGTACTTC
TRBD2 TRBJ2-1 . TRBV5-1 CASTGTSVYNEQFF TGCGCCAGCACCGGGACTAGCGTCTACAATGAGCAGTTCTTC
. TRBJ1-5 . TRBV9 CASSVGGSNQPQHF TGTGCCAGCAGCGTCGGCGGGAGCAATCAGCCCCAGCATTTT
. TRBJ2-3 . TRBV29-1 CSVAGTLSTDTQYF TGCAGCGTTGCGGGGACACTTAGCACAGATACGCAGTATTTT
TRBD2 TRBJ2-1 . TRBV14 CASSQRGGRAAYNEQFF TGTGCCAGCAGCCAACGTGGCGGGAGGGCCGCCTACAATGAGCAGTTCTTC
. TRBJ2-7 . TRBV18 CATSWARRGYEQYF TGTGCCACCTCCTGGGCTCGCCGGGGCTACGAGCAGTACTTC
. TRBJ2-7 . TRBV14 CASSLGSRYEQYF TGTGCCAGCAGCTTGGGCAGCCGTTACGAGCAGTACTTC
. TRBJ1-1 once TRBV29-1 CSVEEGTEAFF TGCAGCGTTGAAGAGGGGACTGAAGCTTTCTTT
TRBD1 TRBJ2-1 . TRBV6-5 CASSLTGSHNEQFF TGTGCCAGCAGCCTGACAGGGAGTCACAATGAGCAGTTCTTC
. TRBJ2-2 . TRBV6-1 CASSETSHHTGELFF TGTGCCAGCAGTGAAACTAGCCACCACACCGGGGAGCTGTTTTTT
. TRBJ1-1 . TRBV2 CASRDLDRGKAEAFF TGTGCCAGCAGAGACCTGGATCGGGGAAAGGCTGAAGCTTTCTTT
. TRBJ1-2 . TRBV30 CAWSVKGPTGYTF TGTGCCTGGAGTGTAAAGGGGCCGACCGGCTACACCTTC
. TRBJ2-7 . TRBV4-2 CASSQDWGLYEQYF TGTGCCAGCAGCCAAGATTGGGGCCTCTACGAGCAGTACTTC
TRBD1 TRBJ2-1 once TRBV11-2 CASRRFGQGFDEQFF TGTGCCAGCAGACGTTTCGGACAGGGTTTCGATGAGCAGTTCTTC
TRBD2 TRBJ2-1 once TRBV7-8 CASSLGGAGGYNEQFF TGTGCCAGCAGCTTAGGAGGAGCGGGAGGGTACAATGAGCAGTTCTTC
TRBD1 TRBJ2-3 . TRBV5-1 CASSPQDRGLADTQYF TGCGCCAGCAGCCCGCAGGACAGGGGGCTTGCAGATACGCAGTATTTT
. TRBJ2-4 . TRBV21-1 CASSKGQGRNIQYF TGTGCCAGCAGCAAAGGACAGGGGAGGAACATTCAGTACTTC
TRBD2 TRBJ2-3 . TRBV12-5 CASGFGGRASTDTQYF TGTGCTAGTGGTTTCGGCGGGAGGGCCAGCACAGATACGCAGTATTTT
TRBD1 TRBJ1-2 . TRBV29-1 CSVRDREAYTF TGCAGCGTTCGGGACAGGGAGGCCTACACCTTC
. TRBJ2-3 . TRBV27 CASSQLAPGGTDTQYF TGTGCCAGCAGCCAGCTCGCCCCGGGTGGCACAGATACGCAGTATTTT
. TRBJ1-1 . TRBV11-2 CASSPQMNTEAFF TGTGCCAGCAGCCCCCAAATGAACACTGAAGCTTTCTTT
. TRBJ2-7 . TRBV2 CASLSGADEQYF TGTGCCAGCCTATCGGGGGCCGACGAGCAGTACTTC
TRBD1 TRBJ2-1 few TRBV28 CASSRDRVAYNEQFF TGTGCCAGCAGTAGGGACAGGGTAGCCTACAATGAGCAGTTCTTC
. TRBJ1-2 . TRBV6-6 CASSYSDEGSYGYTF TGTGCCAGCAGTTACTCAGATGAGGGCAGCTATGGCTACACCTTC
TRBD1 TRBJ2-3 few TRBV29-1 CSGTSGQGANKQYF TGCAGCGGCACTTCGGGACAGGGGGCCAACAAGCAGTATTTT
. TRBJ1-1 . TRBV5-4 CASSLSMNTEAFF TGTGCCAGCAGCTTATCCATGAACACTGAAGCTTTCTTT
TRBD1 TRBJ1-1 . TRBV29-1 CSEGQDPNTEAFF TGCAGCGAGGGACAGGATCCTAACACTGAAGCTTTCTTT
. TRBJ2-5 . TRBV11-2 CASSSPRDQYF TGTGCCAGCAGCTCCCCTAGAGACCAGTACTTC
. TRBJ1-1 . TRBV30 CAWSPPGFKNTEAFF TGTGCCTGGAGTCCCCCCGGATTCAAGAACACTGAAGCTTTCTTT
. TRBJ2-6 . TRBV7-3 CASSNPNSGANVLTF TGTGCCAGCAGCAATCCCAATTCTGGGGCCAACGTCCTGACTTTC
. TRBJ1-1 . TRBV9 CASSVDDRPSNTEAFF TGTGCCAGCAGCGTAGATGACCGGCCTTCGAACACTGAAGCTTTCTTT
. TRBJ1-2 . TRBV5-1 CASSSSTGSGYGYTF TGCGCCAGCAGCTCATCCACAGGGTCAGGATATGGCTACACCTTC
. TRBJ2-7 . TRBV14 CASSQDHRDPSF TGTGCCAGCAGCCAAGATCACCGGGACCCCAGTTTC
TRBD2 TRBJ2-1 . TRBV29-1 CSVLGREEQFF TGCAGCGTTCTGGGGAGGGAAGAGCAGTTCTTC
TRBD2 TRBJ2-7 . TRBV20-1 CSADSGSEQYF TGCAGTGCAGATAGCGGGAGCGAGCAGTACTTC
. TRBJ2-7 . TRBV19 CASSYRNYEQYF TGTGCCAGTAGCTACAGGAACTACGAGCAGTACTTC
. TRBJ1-5 . TRBV28 CASSFPQSNQPQHF TGTGCCAGCAGTTTCCCCCAATCCAATCAGCCCCAGCATTTT
. TRBJ2-1 once TRBV25-1 CASSESSKQFF TGTGCCAGCAGTGAATCCAGTAAGCAGTTCTTC
TRBD1 TRBJ1-2 . TRBV9 CASSPPAGTGASYGYTF TGTGCCAGCAGCCCCCCGGCCGGGACAGGGGCCTCCTATGGCTACACCTTC
. TRBJ2-1 . TRBV5-1 CASSAHGSGNEQFF TGCGCCAGCAGTGCCCACGGCTCAGGTAATGAGCAGTTCTTC
. TRBJ2-5 . TRBV28 CASSLMGEETQYF TGTGCCAGCAGTTTGATGGGGGAAGAGACCCAGTACTTC
. TRBJ1-5 few TRBV29-1 CSVEEGLGQPQHF TGCAGCGTTGAAGAAGGGTTGGGACAGCCCCAGCATTTT
. TRBJ2-1 few TRBV2 CASTPPLAAVLNEQFF TGTGCCAGCACCCCTCCTTTGGCGGCAGTGCTCAATGAGCAGTTCTTC
. TRBJ2-5 . TRBV2 CASSLRETQYF TGTGCCAGCAGCCTAAGAGAGACCCAGTACTTC
. TRBJ1-2 . TRBV9 CASSVEGQGTNYGYTF TGTGCCAGCAGCGTAGAGGGTCAGGGCACTAACTATGGCTACACCTTC
. TRBJ1-4 once TRBV15 CATSRDGGSLFNEKLFF TGTGCCACCAGCAGAGATGGAGGGAGTCTCTTTAATGAAAAACTGTTTTTT
TRBD2 TRBJ2-1 . TRBV13 CASSLAAGGQFF TGTGCCAGCAGCTTAGCGGCGGGAGGGCAGTTCTTC
. TRBJ2-7 . TRBV29-1 CSALVWSEQYF TGCAGCGCGCTTGTGTGGAGCGAGCAGTACTTC